These 8 T cell receptor beta chains were sequenced from one sample in a study of naive and memory T cell subsets. Two oligonucleotides, mixed equimolar, formed the beta constant-region primer covering TRBC1 and TRBC2. The ligated cDNA underwent four PCR rounds using SP2 and nested alpha and beta constant-region primers. A single record per CDR3 protein comes from TCRdb applying MiXCR to the UMI-ligation and nested PCR reads. The data contain over 100,000 distinct CDR3 sequences, 30% to 45% of them seen just once; the ten biggest clones take up approximately 0.9%. Sequenced sample: central memory CD4+ T cells from blood. These receptors all stem from a human donor in good health.

This chain connects TRBV29-1 to TRBJ2-7, with D tentatively TRBD1 or TRBD2 (5 bases each). V was trimmed by 7 bases and J by 3 bases, leaving 19 bases between them. Germline CDR1 is SQVTM and CDR2 is ANQGSEA. This CDR3 has 14 residues. The CDR3 nucleotides are TGCAGCGCGGAGGTGTCAGGGACGTTCTACGAGCAGTACTTC. Encoded protein: CSAEVSGTFYEQYF.

The chain uses TRBV5-1 and TRBJ1-2; no reliable D call. This CDR3 has 15 residues. Trimming stripped 0 bases from V and 4 bases from J, with 13 bases between. CDR1 and CDR2 (germline): SGHRS, YFSETQ. In DNA, the CDR3 is TGCGCCAGCAGCTTGGAGGCAGTCACCAGCTATGGCTACACCTTC. Amino acid sequence: CASSLEAVTSYGYTF.

This clonotype was observed a few times. V gene TRBV20-1 combines with J gene TRBJ2-3; D ambiguous. The CDR3 contains 11 residues. The germline V gene encodes CDR1 DFQATT and CDR2 SNEGSKA (reference sequence). Trimming took 6 bases from V and 0 from J, leaving 4 bases between them. The CDR3, as DNA: TGCAGTGCCATTAGCACAGATACGCAGTATTTT. Protein: CSAISTDTQYF.

This clonotype has just a few counts. The chain carries TRBV28 and TRBJ2-7; D gene unclear. From germline, CDR1 is MDHEN and CDR2 SYDVKM. Trimming removed 6 bases at V and 2 bases at J, with 5 bases between. The CDR3 has 11 residues. The DNA of the CDR3 is TGTGCCAGCAGCAGGACCTACGAGCAGTACTTC. Translation: CASSRTYEQYF.

In its sample, this clonotype was seen a few times. J is TRBJ2-7 and V is TRBV28; D not resolved. V was clipped by 4 bases and J by 0 bases, with 13 bases between them. The germline V gene encodes CDR1 MDHEN and CDR2 SYDVKM. The CDR3 covers 15 residues. CDR3 DNA: TGTGCCAGCAGTTCCCCTCAACGGCCCTCCTACGAGCAGTACTTC. Its protein product is CASSSPQRPSYEQYF.

The chain combines TRBV5-1 with TRBJ1-6, with TRBD1 identical over 10 bases. Germline V gene data show CDR1 as SGHRS and CDR2 as YFSETQ. This CDR3 contains 13 residues. Losses at the gene ends were 0 bases for V and 13 bases for J; bases not matched to a gene: 1. The CDR3 DNA reads as TGCGCCAGCAGCTTGGAGACAGGGGGCCCCCTCCACTTT. Translating gives CASSLETGGPLHF.

This rearrangement joins TRBV20-1 to TRBJ1-5, with TRBD1 as a possible D gene (5 bases). This CDR3 is 15 amino acids long. Germline CDR1 and CDR2: DFQATT and SNEGSKA (reference sequence). V was trimmed by 7 bases and J by 4 bases, leaving 20 bases between them. In DNA, the CDR3 is TGCAGTGTTTACCCCCCAGGGTCCCAAAATCAGCCCCAGCATTTT. It translates to CSVYPPGSQNQPQHF.

The chain is built from TRBV25-1 and TRBJ2-6; a weak D match, TRBD1 (5 bases). From germline, CDR1 is MGHDK and CDR2 SYGVNS. Trimming removed 5 bases at V and 8 bases at J, with 7 bases between. CDR3 length: 12 residues. CDR3: CASSSGTNVLTF. CDR3 nucleotides: TGTGCCAGCAGTTCAGGGACCAACGTCCTGACTTTC.